This T cell receptor beta chain appears in the sequencing data of a study of siplizumab effects on memory and regulatory T cells. Assay used: immunoSEQ multiplex PCR; TCRdb lists only in-frame clones, some missing. The data contain about 85,000 clones, 85% to 95% of them seen just once; the ten biggest clones take up less than 20%. The CDR3 loop spans 15 amino acids. Trimming cost V 1 base and J 0 bases, with 10 bases left between them. Per the germline V gene, CDR1 is SEHNR and CDR2 is FQNEAQ (reference sequence). The TCR comes from a human donor in good health. The rearrangement joins TRBV7-9 to TRBJ2-7, with D unclear. Sequenced: CD8+ T cells sorted from blood. In nucleotides, the CDR3 is TGTGCCAGCAGCTTAGAAAGGTTGGGCTCCTACGAGCAGTACTTC. Amino acids: CASSLERLGSYEQYF.